One sample yielded the 10 T cell receptor beta chains listed below, sequenced in a study of blood T cells in healthy people across ages (dated by TCRdb to between 2014 and 2017). To prepare the library, 5' RACE was applied. Sequencing used an Illumina HiSeq 2500. A second about 7 to 12 cycle PCR used a sample-barcoded 5' primer and a J-beta primer mix. TCRdb ran its own pipeline on the public reads, namely fastp trimming at Q25 and MiXCR clone calling, and kept in-frame beta chains. Identical CDR3 proteins give one entry, which carries the most common genes and DNA. The sample table lists about 780,000 distinct CDR3 sequences, roughly 25% of them with a count of one. The ten largest account for around 2.9% of the sample. These data also featured in a second study, about T cells of mothers and their children.

The source material was blood. Every receptor here comes from a boy younger than 18 in good health.

This clonotype was counted between two and nine times. This chain joins TRBV5-1 and TRBJ2-7; no reliable D call. The CDR3 length is 13 residues. CDR1 and CDR2 (germline): SGHRS, YFSETQ. The ends were cut back, 4 bases at V and 0 bases at J, with 8 bases in the middle. CDR3 region: CASSAGHSYEQYF. The CDR3 nucleotides read TGCGCCAGCAGCGCCGGGCACTCCTACGAGCAGTACTTC. The entire variable domain, with the rest obtained from reference TRBV5-1 and TRBJ2-7, is as follows: KAGVTQTPRYLIKTRGQQVTLSCSPISGHRSVSWYQQTPGQGLQFLFEYFSETQRNKGNFPGRFSGRQFSNSRSEMNVSTLELGDSALYLCASSAGHSYEQYFGPGTRLTVT.

This clonotype has a handful of counts. The CDR3 reads CASSYSPSGVQETQYF. The CDR3 DNA reads TGTGCCAGCAGTTACTCACCTAGCGGGGTTCAAGAGACCCAGTACTTC. This chain links TRBV6-5 with TRBJ2-5, with TRBD2 matching over 9 bases. Germline V gene lookup returns CDR1 MNHEY and CDR2 SVGAGI. The CDR3 has 16 residues. The junction had 4 bases not matched to a gene; V was cut back by 0 bases and J by 2 bases.

This chain joins TRBV10-3 and TRBJ2-1; D possibly matches TRBD1 or TRBD2 (5 bases each). Trimming took off 8 bases at V and 8 bases at J, with 19 bases between the two ends. This CDR3 contains 14 residues. Germline CDR1 and CDR2: ENHRY and SYGVKD. In nucleotides, the CDR3 is TGTGCCATCGCCGGGACCAGAGCCCCACATGAGCAGTTCTTC. Translating gives CAIAGTRAPHEQFF.

The sample holds a few counts of this clonotype. The rearrangement uses TRBV6-5 and TRBJ2-7; 9 nucleotides align to TRBD1. This CDR3 has 16 residues. Losses at the gene ends were 6 bases for V and 5 bases for J; bases not matched to a gene: 14. Germline V CDR1 and CDR2: MNHEY, SVGAGI. Here the CDR3 DNA reads TGTGCCAGCAGCCCGAGCGGGACAGGGTTAATCCACGAGCAGTACTTC. Residues: CASSPSGTGLIHEQYF.

This chain joins TRBV6-2 or TRBV6-3 and TRBJ2-2; no reliable D call. The CDR3 has 11 residues. From germline, CDR1 is MNHEY and CDR2 SVGEGT. V gave up 7 bases and J gave up 1 base, with 1 base separating them. CDR3 residues: CASMNTGELFF. CDR3 sequence (DNA): TGTGCCAGCATGAACACCGGGGAGCTGTTTTTT.

This clonotype was recorded a few times. The chain recombines TRBV5-1 with TRBJ1-2; D may be TRBD1 (5 bases). The ends were cut back, 4 bases at V and 8 bases at J, with 21 bases in the middle. Germline V gene sequence: CDR1 SGHRS, CDR2 YFSETQ. The CDR3 runs 15 residues. The CDR3 protein is CASSLIAGPQGGYTF. The CDR3 DNA reads as TGCGCCAGCAGCCTTATAGCCGGTCCCCAGGGCGGCTACACCTTC.

In its sample, this clonotype was seen a few times. The rearrangement joins TRBV29-1 to TRBJ1-1, with TRBD1 as a possible D gene (6 bases). The V end was cut by 2 bases, the J end by 0 bases, with 10 bases between. This CDR3 comprises 14 residues. Germline V gene lookup returns CDR1 SQVTM and CDR2 ANQGSEA. CDR3 sequence: CSVEIGTMNTEAFF. DNA for the CDR3: TGCAGCGTTGAAATCGGGACAATGAACACTGAAGCTTTCTTT.

This chain links TRBV10-3 with TRBJ2-7; 8 bases line up with TRBD1. This CDR3 region has 13 residues. CDR1 is ENHRY, CDR2 SYGVKD, per germline. J was trimmed by 5 bases and V by 6 bases; bases with no gene match: 6. The CDR3 loop is CAISLGQGDEQYF. The CDR3 bases are TGTGCCATCAGCCTAGGACAGGGCGACGAGCAGTACTTC.

The chain joins TRBV30 to TRBJ2-1; 10 nucleotides line up with TRBD2. This CDR3 comprises 14 residues. CDR1 is GTSNPN and CDR2 is SVGIG in the germline V gene (reference sequence). The V and J ends lost 5 bases and 5 bases, in that order; junction bases with no gene match: 6. CDR3 sequence: CAWASSGGHNEQFF. The CDR3 DNA reads as TGTGCCTGGGCCTCTAGCGGGGGTCACAATGAGCAGTTCTTC.

This chain uses TRBV29-1 with TRBJ2-2; the D is unclear. With 4 bases removed from V and 2 bases from J, the gap between germline ends came to 11 bases. Germline CDR1 reads SQVTM; CDR2 reads ANQGSEA. The CDR3 is made up of 14 amino acids. The CDR3 region has the DNA TGCAGCGTTGGGACGGACCATAACACCGGGGAGCTGTTTTTT. Its protein is CSVGTDHNTGELFF.